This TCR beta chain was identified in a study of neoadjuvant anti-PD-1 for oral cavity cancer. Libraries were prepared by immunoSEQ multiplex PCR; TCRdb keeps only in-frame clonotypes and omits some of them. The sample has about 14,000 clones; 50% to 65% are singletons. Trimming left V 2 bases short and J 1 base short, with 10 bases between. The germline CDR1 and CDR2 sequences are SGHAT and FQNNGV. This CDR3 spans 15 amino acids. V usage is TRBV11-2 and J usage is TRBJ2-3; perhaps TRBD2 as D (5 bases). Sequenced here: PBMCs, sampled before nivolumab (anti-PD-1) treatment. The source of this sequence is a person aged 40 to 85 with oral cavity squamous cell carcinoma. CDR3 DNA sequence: TGTGCCAGCAGCTTAAACGGGGAAGGCACAGATACGCAGTATTTT. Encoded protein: CASSLNGEGTDTQYF.